These 15 T cell receptor beta chains were all obtained from the same sample, sequenced in a study of beta chain features in type 1 diabetes. These receptors have no known antigen. Expressed TCRB transcripts were sequenced because the isolated RNA had all been reverse transcribed beforehand. The protocol was immunoSEQ multiplex PCR, while the TCRdb copy is restricted to in-frame clones and leaves out a portion. This sample has about 650,000 clones, with 9.5% to 15% found just once. Study-wide results and limits: Among all four CD4+ subsets, Type 1 diabetes patients had TCRB CDR3s that were moderately but significantly shorter.

Specimen: naive CD4+ T cells from blood. These receptors were taken from a man aged 25-45 years with type 1 diabetes.

This clone was seen a handful of times. The chain has TRBV28 and TRBJ1-2; 11 nucleotides match TRBD1. This CDR3 has 15 amino acids. V was pared by 5 bases and J by 3 bases, with 5 bases of the junction left unmatched. Germline CDR1 reads MDHEN; CDR2 reads SYDVKM. For the CDR3, the DNA is TGTGCCAGCAGTATAGGGACAGGGGGTTACTATGGCTACACCTTC. Translation: CASSIGTGGYYGYTF.

This clone was counted between two and nine times. This chain links TRBV28 with TRBJ1-1; D perhaps matches TRBD1 (6 bases). Trimming pared 5 bases from V and 4 bases from J, leaving 17 bases between. Germline-derived CDR1 and CDR2 are MDHEN and SYDVKM. This CDR3 spans 15 amino acids. The CDR3 sequence is CASSPLQGVGTEAFF. CDR3 bases: TGTGCCAGCAGTCCCCTACAGGGAGTTGGCACTGAAGCTTTCTTT.

This clone has only a few counts. This sample also contains other DNA sequences that code for the same CDR3. The chain combines TRBV7-9 with TRBJ2-5; TRBD2 matches at 13 bases. J gave up 1 base and V 4 bases, and 3 bases lay outside the gene matches. The CDR3 spans 16 residues. CDR1 and CDR2 from the germline V gene are SEHNR and FQNEAQ (reference sequence). CDR3 loop: CASSSTSGGAQETQYF. The CDR3 DNA sequence: TGTGCCAGCAGCTCAACTAGCGGGGGGGCCCAAGAGACCCAGTACTTC.

In its sample, this clone was seen a few times. This chain connects TRBV28 to TRBJ2-1; D assignment may be TRBD1 or TRBD2 (5 bases each). Germline V lookup: CDR1 MDHEN, CDR2 SYDVKM. CDR3 size: 15 residues. Trimming removed 2 bases from V and 2 bases from J, with 10 bases in between. For the CDR3, the DNA is TGTGCCAGCAGTTTACCGGGGACCCCCTACAATGAGCAGTTCTTC. It yields the protein CASSLPGTPYNEQFF.

This chain links TRBV7-2 with TRBJ2-7; a possible D gene is TRBD1 (6 bases). The germline gives CDR1 SGHTA, CDR2 FQGNSA. Between the trimmed V and J ends, which lost 0 bases and 2 bases, there was a span of 11 bases. This CDR3 spans 15 amino acids. The CDR3 region is CASSLAVTGPYEQYF. The CDR3 DNA follows: TGTGCCAGCAGCTTAGCAGTTACAGGGCCCTACGAGCAGTACTTC.

This clone was counted between two and nine times. The gene calls are TRBV5-1 and TRBJ1-1; D ambiguous. Germline V gene data show CDR1 as SGHRS and CDR2 as YFSETQ. The CDR3 has 14 amino acids. V gave up 0 bases and J gave up 1 base, with 7 bases separating them. The CDR3 sequence: CASSLVTGNTEAFF. Here the CDR3 DNA reads TGCGCCAGCAGCTTGGTTACGGGGAACACTGAAGCTTTCTTT.

This clone was detected only a few times. In DNA form, the CDR3 reads TGTGCCAGCAGATCGGACAGGACTCGAACGCCCCTCCACTTT. Translated, it gives CASRSDRTRTPLHF. The rearrangement joins TRBV5-4 to TRBJ1-6; TRBD1 matches 7 bases. The V gene's germline CDR1 is SGHNT and CDR2 YYREEE (reference sequence). V trimming: 5 bases; J trimming: 13 bases; junction bases outside the gene matches: 12. The CDR3 has 14 residues.

The chain joins TRBV5-1 to TRBJ1-2; D call uncertain. The V end was cut by 4 bases, the J end by 2 bases, with 9 bases between. Germline CDR1 reads SGHRS; CDR2 reads YFSETQ. This CDR3 spans 13 amino acids. CDR3 bases: TGCGCCAGCAGCCTGCAGGAGAACTATGGCTACACCTTC. Its translation is CASSLQENYGYTF.

This clone was found a few times. The CDR3 spells CASSLGGQGATEQFF. The DNA for the CDR3 is TGTGCCAGCAGCTTAGGGGGACAGGGGGCGACTGAGCAGTTCTTC. The chain has TRBV7-2 and TRBJ2-1; 12 bases align to TRBD1. This CDR3 region has 15 residues. Germline lookup yields CDR1 SGHTA and CDR2 FQGNSA. V trimming: 1 base; J trimming: 9 bases; junction bases outside the gene matches: 4.

CDR3 nucleotides: TGTGCCAGCAGTGGTGGTCGCGGGGAGGGGGCGCAGTATTTT. Translation: CASSGGRGEGAQYF. The chain links TRBV6-1 to TRBJ2-3; D may be TRBD2 (7 bases). Deletions cut 4 bases from V and 10 bases from J, with 18 bases between. Germline CDR1 reads MNHNS; CDR2 reads SASEGT. CDR3 length equals 14 residues.

This chain uses TRBV30 with TRBJ2-7, with TRBD1 matching 9 bases. Trimming cost V 1 base and J 2 bases; bases outside gene matches: 18. CDR3 length: 19 amino acids. Germline lookup yields CDR1 GTSNPN and CDR2 SVGIG (reference sequence). The CDR3 DNA reads as TGTGCCTGGAGTGGGGTCCGAGGACAGGGGACAACTTTTGCCTACGAGCAGTACTTC. Its protein product is CAWSGVRGQGTTFAYEQYF.

This clone was counted a few times. The chain carries TRBV15 and TRBJ2-7; D is undetermined. Per germline, CDR1 LNHNV and CDR2 YYDKDF (reference sequence). The V and J ends lost 0 bases and 5 bases respectively, with 14 bases between them. The CDR3 length is 15 residues. The CDR3 here is CATSRDHNQPHEQYF. The CDR3 region has the DNA TGTGCCACCAGCAGAGATCATAACCAGCCCCACGAGCAGTACTTC.

In this sample, this clone turned up a few times. The chain uses TRBV5-6 and TRBJ2-6, with D uncertain. This CDR3 contains 14 residues. Germline V gene lookup returns CDR1 SGHDT and CDR2 YYEEEE. V shed 2 bases and J shed 4 bases, with 7 bases lying between them. CDR3 sequence (DNA): TGTGCCAGCAGCTTACAGACAGGGGCCAACGTCCTGACTTTC. Amino acid sequence: CASSLQTGANVLTF.

This clone was seen a handful of times. The chain employs TRBV7-9 and TRBJ2-3; the match to TRBD1 covers 7 bases. CDR3 length: 15 residues. Per the germline V gene, CDR1 is SEHNR and CDR2 is FQNEAQ (reference sequence). V was clipped by 4 bases and J by 5 bases; unmatched bases: 9. CDR3 nucleotide sequence: TGTGCCAGCAGCTCCCAAGGGGGCGCTTTAGATACGCAGTATTTT. It specifies CASSSQGGALDTQYF.

A few counts support this clone. The chain joins TRBV6-6 to TRBJ2-3; 7 bases match TRBD2. The CDR3 sequence is 15 residues long. CDR1 and CDR2 (germline): MNHNY, SVGAGI (reference sequence). With V trimmed by 2 bases and J by 2 bases, 4 bases remained unmatched. The CDR3 nucleotides are TGTGCCAGCAGTTACAACGGGGGGACCACAGATACGCAGTATTTT. Amino acids: CASSYNGGTTDTQYF.